What follows are 22 T cell receptor beta chains derived from one specimen sequenced in a study of blood T cells in healthy people across ages. A sample-barcoded 5' primer and a J-beta primer mix were used in a second PCR of roughly 6 to 11 cycles. TCRdb called the 5' RACE reads again in MiXCR, with one record for every CDR3 protein. The data hold more than 700,000 distinct CDR3 sequences, with about 55% observed a single time. The source material was blood. Source of these receptors: an elderly man in good health.

This clonotype was recorded a few times. This rearrangement joins TRBV12-3 or TRBV12-4 to TRBJ2-7, with no clear D. The CDR3 is 15 residues long. V was trimmed by 4 bases and J by 1 base, leaving 14 bases between them. CDR3 in DNA: TGTGCCAGCAGTTATCAATCGGACGGTTCCTACGAGCAGTACTTC. Encoded protein: CASSYQSDGSYEQYF.

The chain couples TRBV5-1 to TRBJ2-1; possibly TRBD2 for D (5 bases). Trimming removed 4 bases from V and 0 bases from J, with 20 bases in between. Germline CDR1 reads SGHRS; CDR2 reads YFSETQ. The CDR3 has 18 amino acids. The CDR3 region has the DNA TGCGCCAGCAGCCCGGCCGGAAGTCTAACTAGCTCCTACAATGAGCAGTTCTTC. Translated: CASSPAGSLTSSYNEQFF.

The chain employs TRBV20-1 and TRBJ2-7; 10 nucleotides agree with TRBD2. Germline CDR1 reads DFQATT; CDR2 reads SNEGSKA (reference sequence). V lost 0 bases, J lost 1 base, and 3 bases stayed unmatched. The CDR3 extends over 15 amino acids. The CDR3 here is CSAREGSGGSYEQYF. The CDR3 nucleotides read TGCAGTGCTAGAGAGGGTAGCGGGGGGTCCTACGAGCAGTACTTC.

This clonotype was counted between two and nine times. Being one base from a much bigger clone, this may be a read error. The chain links TRBV20-1 to TRBJ2-3; 10 nucleotides match TRBD2. Per germline, CDR1 DFQATT and CDR2 SNEGSKA (reference sequence). With 1 base clipped from V and 9 bases from J, the junction kept 10 bases outside the gene matches. CDR3 length: 15 residues. CDR3 loop: CSARVGRAGGTTQYF. CDR3 in DNA: TGCAGTGCTAGAGTCGGACGAGCGGGAGGGACGACGCAGTATTTT.

This chain joins TRBV7-9 and TRBJ1-1, with unresolved D. Germline CDR1 and CDR2: SEHNR and FQNEAQ (reference sequence). V gave up 5 bases and J gave up 1 base, with 14 bases separating them. The CDR3 is made up of 15 amino acids. The CDR3 reads CASSPTTTRNTEAFF. The CDR3 DNA follows: TGTGCCAGCAGCCCGACTACGACACGGAACACTGAAGCTTTCTTT.

This clonotype came up a few times. J is TRBJ1-2 and V is TRBV29-1; 7 bases fit TRBD1. The ends lost 3 bases at V and 7 bases at J; junction bases unmatched: 5. CDR1 and CDR2 from the germline V gene are SQVTM and ANQGSEA. The CDR3 is 12 amino acids. For the CDR3, the DNA is TGCAGCGTTGACAGACAGGGAGGTGGCTACACCTTC. Residues: CSVDRQGGGYTF.

The J gene is TRBJ2-1, the V gene TRBV20-1; D is perhaps TRBD1 (5 bases). The CDR3 has 16 residues. V was pared by 2 bases and J by 7 bases, with 21 bases between. CDR1 is DFQATT, CDR2 SNEGSKA, per germline (reference sequence). The CDR3 region is CSARPKLTGGANEQFF. CDR3 sequence (DNA): TGCAGTGCTAGACCCAAACTGACTGGTGGGGCGAATGAGCAGTTCTTC.

J is TRBJ1-2 and V is TRBV27, with D maybe TRBD1 (6 bases). This CDR3 contains 15 residues. CDR1 MNHEY and CDR2 SMNVEV come from the germline V gene (reference sequence). V dropped 6 bases and J dropped 7 bases, with 21 bases sitting between them. The CDR3 DNA reads as TGTGCCAGCAGACTACTAACAGGGTCTTCAGGTGGCTACACCTTC. Translation gives CASRLLTGSSGGYTF.

The chain joins TRBV12-3 or TRBV12-4 to TRBJ1-2; 10 bases are shared with TRBD1. Trimming removed 3 bases from V and 6 bases from J; junction bases left unmatched: 1. This CDR3 spans 13 amino acids. This chain's CDR3 is CASSFDRGHGYTF. The CDR3 DNA sequence: TGTGCCAGCAGTTTTGACAGGGGGCATGGCTACACCTTC.

V gene TRBV3-1 combines with J gene TRBJ2-2; 7 bases are shared with TRBD2. Germline V gene lookup returns CDR1 LGHDT and CDR2 YNNKEL (reference sequence). V shed 1 base and J 7 bases; nucleotides not matched to a gene: 3. The CDR3 covers 14 residues. Written as DNA, the CDR3 is TGTGCCAGCAGCCAAGCCGGGACTATCGGGGAGCTGTTTTTT. Protein: CASSQAGTIGELFF.

The chain links TRBV20-1 to TRBJ2-1; TRBD2 is a possible D gene (5 bases). V lost 0 bases, J lost 5 bases, and 11 bases lay in between. The V gene's germline CDR1 is DFQATT and CDR2 SNEGSKA (reference sequence). This CDR3 is 14 amino acids long. The CDR3 nucleotides read TGCAGTGCTAGAGATCCAGCTAGCAACAATGAGCAGTTCTTC. This sequence encodes CSARDPASNNEQFF.

CDR3 nucleotides: TGTGCCAGCAGCTTAGGTCGTCAAGAAGAAAGGGACAGATACGCGTATTTT. Translating gives CASSLGRQEERDRYAYF. The chain uses TRBV7-9 and TRBJ2-3; TRBD1 aligns across 7 bases. Per germline, CDR1 SEHNR and CDR2 FQNEAQ (reference sequence). The CDR3 has 17 amino acids. The trim removed 1 base at V and 14 bases at J, leaving 21 bases unmatched.

The V and J genes are TRBV20-1 and TRBJ2-5; TRBD2 might be the D (6 bases). V was clipped by 6 bases and J by 3 bases, with 14 bases between them. The CDR3 length is 13 residues. The germline gives CDR1 DFQATT, CDR2 SNEGSKA (reference sequence). The CDR3 coding sequence is TGCAGTGCCTCGTCCGGCGGGAAAGAGACCCAGTACTTC. This sequence encodes CSASSGGKETQYF.

This sequence joins TRBV15 and TRBJ1-5; D call uncertain. V lost 5 bases to trimming and J lost 2 bases, with 10 bases between them. This CDR3 is built from 14 residues. CDR1 is LNHNV, CDR2 YYDKDF, per germline (reference sequence). CDR3 amino acids: CATSPGGGNQPQHF. The CDR3 bases are TGTGCCACCAGCCCGGGTGGGGGCAATCAGCCCCAGCATTTT. Drawing the rest from reference TRBV15 and TRBJ1-5, the complete variable domain is DAMVIQNPRYQVTQFGKPVTLSCSQTLNHNVMYWYQQKSSQAPKLLFHYYDKDFNNEADTPDNFQSRRPNTSFCFLDIRSPGLGDTAMYLCATSPGGGNQPQHFGDGTRLSIL.

The gene calls are TRBV2 and TRBJ2-2; 10 bases line up with TRBD2. This CDR3 has 15 residues. Germline CDR1 is SNHLY and CDR2 is FYNNEI. J lost 6 bases, V lost 6 bases, and 7 bases had no gene match. CDR3 loop: CASRASGSGSGELFF. In DNA form, the CDR3 reads TGTGCCAGCAGGGCTAGCGGGAGTGGATCCGGGGAGCTGTTTTTT.

This clonotype was detected only a few times. The rearrangement joins TRBV6-6 to TRBJ2-3, with 9 bases lining up with TRBD2. CDR3 length: 16 amino acids. Per germline, CDR1 MNHNY and CDR2 SVGAGI (reference sequence). Trimming cost V 5 bases and J 3 bases; bases outside gene matches: 9. CDR3 region: CASSPVSGSITDTQYF. DNA for the CDR3: TGTGCCAGCAGTCCGGTTAGCGGGAGTATAACAGATACGCAGTATTTT.

The chain combines TRBV6-5 with TRBJ1-4; D remains unclear. The CDR3 is 14 amino acids. Germline CDR1 is MNHEY and CDR2 is SVGAGI. The CDR3 coding sequence is TGTGTCTCCAGAGGCGGATGGGCGGCTGAAAAACTGTTTTTT. Translating gives CVSRGGWAAEKLFF.

The rearrangement uses TRBV6-5 and TRBJ2-7; the D gene is possibly TRBD2 (6 bases). The CDR3 contains 17 residues. Trimming cost V 2 bases and J 3 bases, with 20 bases left between them. Germline CDR1 MNHEY, CDR2 SVGAGI. CDR3: CASSYGQAGRSIYEQYF. CDR3 sequence (DNA): TGTGCCAGCAGTTACGGGCAGGCGGGACGGTCGATCTACGAGCAGTACTTC.

This clonotype was recorded a few times. V usage is TRBV12-3 or TRBV12-4 and J usage is TRBJ2-1; D is possibly TRBD1 or TRBD2 (5 bases each). TRBJ2-7 matches the DNA end more closely, so the J call is doubtful. The CDR3 extends over 13 amino acids. The CDR3 loop reads CASSWGSTGEQYF. The CDR3 coding sequence is TGTGCCAGCAGTTGGGGGTCAACAGGAGAGCAGTACTTC.

The chain links TRBV3-1 to TRBJ2-1; D is possibly TRBD2 (5 bases). Germline CDR1 reads LGHDT; CDR2 reads YNNKEL (reference sequence). The CDR3 runs to 13 residues. V lost 9 bases, J lost 3 bases, and 12 bases lay in between. CDR3 region: CASRSGGYNEQFF. The CDR3 coding sequence is TGTGCCAGTCGAAGCGGAGGCTACAATGAGCAGTTCTTC.

The gene calls are TRBV3-1 and TRBJ1-6; no clear D gene. Germline lookup yields CDR1 LGHDT and CDR2 YNNKEL (reference sequence). The V gene lost 4 bases and the J gene lost 7 bases, with 8 bases spanning the gap. The CDR3 is 13 amino acids. The CDR3 region has the DNA TGTGCCAGCAGCCCTCTACAGAATTCACCCCTCCACTTT. This sequence encodes CASSPLQNSPLHF.

The chain carries TRBV24-1 and TRBJ2-3, with TRBD2 matching 9 bases. The CDR3 is made up of 16 amino acids. Trimming at V came to 4 bases and at J to 14 bases, leaving 18 bases not matched to a gene. Per germline, CDR1 KGHDR and CDR2 SFDVKD. The CDR3 here is CATSDGGLADHRYAYF. The CDR3 bases are TGTGCCACCAGTGACGGGGGACTAGCAGATCACAGATACGCGTATTTT.